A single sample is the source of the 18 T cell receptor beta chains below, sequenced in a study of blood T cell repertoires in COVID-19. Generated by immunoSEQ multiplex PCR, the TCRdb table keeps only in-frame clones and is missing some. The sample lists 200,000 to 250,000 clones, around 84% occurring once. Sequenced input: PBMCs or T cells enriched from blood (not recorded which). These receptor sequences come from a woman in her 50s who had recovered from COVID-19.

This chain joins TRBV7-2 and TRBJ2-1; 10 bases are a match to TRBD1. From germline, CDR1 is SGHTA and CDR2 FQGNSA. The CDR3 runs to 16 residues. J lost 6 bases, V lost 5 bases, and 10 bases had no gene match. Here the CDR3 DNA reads TGTGCCAGCAGCAAAAGTGGGACAGGGGTTCCCAATGAGCAGTTCTTC. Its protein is CASSKSGTGVPNEQFF. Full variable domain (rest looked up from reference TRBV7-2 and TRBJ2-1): GAGVSQSPSNKVTEKGKDVELRCDPISGHTALYWYRQSLGQGLEFLIYFQGNSAPDKSGLPSDRFSAERTGGSVSTLTIQRTQQEDSAVYLCASSKSGTGVPNEQFFGPGTRLTVL.

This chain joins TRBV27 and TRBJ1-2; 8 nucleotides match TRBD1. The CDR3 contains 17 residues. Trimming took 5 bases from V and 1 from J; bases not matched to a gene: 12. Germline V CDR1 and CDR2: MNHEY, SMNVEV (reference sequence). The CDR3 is CASSKTPQGALNYGYTF. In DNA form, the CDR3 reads TGTGCCAGCAGTAAAACTCCGCAGGGGGCGCTTAACTATGGCTACACCTTC.

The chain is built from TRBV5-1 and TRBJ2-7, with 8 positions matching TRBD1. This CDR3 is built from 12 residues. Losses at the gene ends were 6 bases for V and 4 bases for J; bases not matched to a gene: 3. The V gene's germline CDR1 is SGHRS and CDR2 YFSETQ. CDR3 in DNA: TGCGCCAGCAAGGACAGGGATTACGAGCAGTACTTC. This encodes CASKDRDYEQYF.

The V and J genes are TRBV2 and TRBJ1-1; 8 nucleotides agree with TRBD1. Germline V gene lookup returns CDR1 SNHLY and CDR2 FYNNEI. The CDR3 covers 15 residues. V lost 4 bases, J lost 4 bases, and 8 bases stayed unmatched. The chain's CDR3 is CASSAGQGGGTEAFF. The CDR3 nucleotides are TGTGCCAGCAGTGCAGGACAGGGTGGGGGCACTGAAGCTTTCTTT.

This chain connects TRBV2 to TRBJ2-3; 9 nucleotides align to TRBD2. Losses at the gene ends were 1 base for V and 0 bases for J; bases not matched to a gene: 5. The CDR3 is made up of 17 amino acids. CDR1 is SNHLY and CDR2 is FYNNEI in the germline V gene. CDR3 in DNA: TGTGCCAGCAGTGAAGAGGCTAGCGGGATTAGCACAGATACGCAGTATTTT. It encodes CASSEEASGISTDTQYF.

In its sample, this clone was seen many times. This chain's CDR3 is CASSLPGNSNQPQHF. The DNA of the CDR3 is TGTGCCAGCAGCTTACCAGGTAATAGCAATCAGCCCCAGCATTTT. V usage is TRBV7-9 and J usage is TRBJ1-5; D remains ambiguous. Germline CDR1 reads SEHNR; CDR2 reads FQNEAQ (reference sequence). V was clipped by 2 bases and J by 0 bases, with 8 bases between them. This CDR3 region has 15 residues.

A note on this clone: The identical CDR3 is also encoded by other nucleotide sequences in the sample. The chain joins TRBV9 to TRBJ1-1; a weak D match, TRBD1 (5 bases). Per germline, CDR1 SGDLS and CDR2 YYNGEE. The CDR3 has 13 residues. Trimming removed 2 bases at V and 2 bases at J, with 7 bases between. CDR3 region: CASSVDSNTEAFF. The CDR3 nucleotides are TGTGCCAGCAGCGTCGACAGTAACACTGAAGCTTTCTTT.

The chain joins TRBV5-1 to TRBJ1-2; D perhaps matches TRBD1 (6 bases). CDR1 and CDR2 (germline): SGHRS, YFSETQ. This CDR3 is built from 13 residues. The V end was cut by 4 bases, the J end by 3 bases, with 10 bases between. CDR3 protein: CASSSTGHYGYTF. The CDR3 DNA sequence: TGCGCCAGCAGCAGTACAGGGCACTATGGCTACACCTTC.

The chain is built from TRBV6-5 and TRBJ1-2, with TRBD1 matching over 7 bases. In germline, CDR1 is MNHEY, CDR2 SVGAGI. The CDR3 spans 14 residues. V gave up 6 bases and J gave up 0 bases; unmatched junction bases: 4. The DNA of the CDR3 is TGTGCCAGCAGCGGGGACAGCGCTAACTATGGCTACACCTTC. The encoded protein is CASSGDSANYGYTF.

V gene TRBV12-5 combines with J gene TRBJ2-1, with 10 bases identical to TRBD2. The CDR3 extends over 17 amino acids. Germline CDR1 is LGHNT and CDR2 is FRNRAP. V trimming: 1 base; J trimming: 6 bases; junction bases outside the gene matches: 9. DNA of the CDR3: TGTGCTAGTGGTTTGGGGCTAGCGGGAGCGGGGTCCAATGAGCAGTTCTTC. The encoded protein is CASGLGLAGAGSNEQFF.

The CDR3 is CASSQEGADTQYF. DNA for the CDR3: TGTGCCAGCAGCCAAGAAGGGGCAGATACGCAGTATTTT. The rearrangement joins TRBV14 to TRBJ2-3, with D tentatively TRBD1 (5 bases). The CDR3 has 13 amino acids. The V end lost 0 bases, the J end lost 4 bases, and 5 bases lay between the germline ends. Germline lookup yields CDR1 SGHDN and CDR2 FVKESK.

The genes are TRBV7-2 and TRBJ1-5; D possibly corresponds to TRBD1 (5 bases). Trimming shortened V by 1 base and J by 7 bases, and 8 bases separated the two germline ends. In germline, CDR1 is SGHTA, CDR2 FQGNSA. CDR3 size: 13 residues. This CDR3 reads CASSLGGVQPQHF. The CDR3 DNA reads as TGTGCCAGCAGCTTAGGGGGGGTGCAGCCCCAGCATTTT.

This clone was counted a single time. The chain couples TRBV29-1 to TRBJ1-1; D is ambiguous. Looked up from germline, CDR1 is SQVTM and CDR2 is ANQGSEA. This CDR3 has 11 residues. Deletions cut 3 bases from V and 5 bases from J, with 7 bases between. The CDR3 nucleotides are TGCAGCGTTGAGACCGGGACTGAAGCTTTCTTT. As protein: CSVETGTEAFF.

The CDR3: CSKEGSTDTQYF. The CDR3 DNA reads TGTTCCAAGGAGGGGAGCACAGATACGCAGTATTTT. This rearrangement joins TRBV2 to TRBJ2-3; maybe TRBD2 (6 bases). Germline CDR1 is SNHLY and CDR2 is FYNNEI. This CDR3 has 12 amino acids.

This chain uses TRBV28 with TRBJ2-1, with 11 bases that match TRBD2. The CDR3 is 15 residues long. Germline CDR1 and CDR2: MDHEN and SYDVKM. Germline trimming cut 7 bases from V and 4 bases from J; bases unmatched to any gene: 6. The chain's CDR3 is CASTSGTSGYNEQFF. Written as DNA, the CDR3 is TGTGCCAGCACCTCCGGGACTAGCGGATACAATGAGCAGTTCTTC.

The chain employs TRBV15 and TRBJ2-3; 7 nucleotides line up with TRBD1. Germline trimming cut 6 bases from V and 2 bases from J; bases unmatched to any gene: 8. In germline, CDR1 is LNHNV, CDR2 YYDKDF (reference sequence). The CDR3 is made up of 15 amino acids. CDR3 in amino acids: CATRKSGTATDTQYF. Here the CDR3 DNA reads TGTGCCACCAGAAAGTCCGGGACAGCCACAGATACGCAGTATTTT.

The CDR3 region is CASSPRFAGEKLFF. As DNA, the CDR3 is TGTGCCAGCAGCCCACGATTTGCCGGGGAAAAACTGTTTTTT. This chain uses TRBV7-9 with TRBJ1-4, with D hard to call. V shed 5 bases and J shed 8 bases, with 15 bases lying between them. Per the germline V gene, CDR1 is SEHNR and CDR2 is FQNEAQ (reference sequence). The length of the CDR3 is 14 residues. The variable domain in full, with the rest retrieved from reference TRBV7-9 and TRBJ1-4, is DTGVSQNPRHKITKRGQNVTFRCDPISEHNRLYWYRQTLGQGPEFLTYFQNEAQLEKSRLLSDRFSAERPKGSFSTLEIQRTEQGDSAMYLCASSPRFAGEKLFFGSGTQLSVL.

This CDR3 is CASSYTTSAPYNEQFF. CDR3 in DNA: TGTGCCAGCAGTTACACGACTAGCGCTCCCTACAATGAGCAGTTCTTC. This chain links TRBV6-5 with TRBJ2-1; the match to TRBD2 covers 8 bases. Germline loops: CDR1 MNHEY, CDR2 SVGAGI. V lost 2 bases, J lost 2 bases, and 5 bases stayed unmatched. This CDR3 contains 16 residues.